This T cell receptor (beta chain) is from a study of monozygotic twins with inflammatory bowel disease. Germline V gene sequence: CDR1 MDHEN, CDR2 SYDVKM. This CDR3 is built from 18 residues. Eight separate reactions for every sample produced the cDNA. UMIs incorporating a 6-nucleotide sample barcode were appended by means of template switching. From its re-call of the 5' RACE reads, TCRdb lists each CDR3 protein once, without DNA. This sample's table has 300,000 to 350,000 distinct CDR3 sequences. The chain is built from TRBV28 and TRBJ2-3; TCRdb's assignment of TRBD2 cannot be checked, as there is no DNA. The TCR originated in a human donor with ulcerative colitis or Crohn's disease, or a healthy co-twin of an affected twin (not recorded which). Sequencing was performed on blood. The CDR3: CASSYLGWTSGSVDTQYF.